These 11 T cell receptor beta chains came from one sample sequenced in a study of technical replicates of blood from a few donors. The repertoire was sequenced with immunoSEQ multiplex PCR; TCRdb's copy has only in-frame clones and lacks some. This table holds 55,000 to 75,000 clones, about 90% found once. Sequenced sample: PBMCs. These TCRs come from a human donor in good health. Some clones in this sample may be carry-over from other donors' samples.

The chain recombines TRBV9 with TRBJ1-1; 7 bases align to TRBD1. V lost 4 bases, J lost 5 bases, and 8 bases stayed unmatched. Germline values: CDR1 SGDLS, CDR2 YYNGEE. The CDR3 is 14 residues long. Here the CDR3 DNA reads TGTGCCAGCAGCAAAGGGACAGCAAATACTGAAGCTTTCTTT. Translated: CASSKGTANTEAFF.

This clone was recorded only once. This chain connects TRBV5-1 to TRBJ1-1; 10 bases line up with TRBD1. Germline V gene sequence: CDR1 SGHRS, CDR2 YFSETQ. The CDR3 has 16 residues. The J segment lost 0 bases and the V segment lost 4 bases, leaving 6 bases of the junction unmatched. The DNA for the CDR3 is TGCGCCAGCAGCAAGGACAGGGGGGTATTGAACACTGAAGCTTTCTTT. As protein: CASSKDRGVLNTEAFF.

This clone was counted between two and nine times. CDR3 residues: CASSPSTGGGIAYEQYF. In DNA, the CDR3 is TGTGCCAGCAGCCCATCAACAGGGGGGGGTATTGCCTACGAGCAGTACTTC. The chain joins TRBV7-6 to TRBJ2-7, with D maybe TRBD1 (8 bases). Trimming removed 5 bases at V and 2 bases at J, with 22 bases between. The CDR3 sequence is 17 residues long. Germline CDR1 reads SGHVS; CDR2 reads FNYEAQ.

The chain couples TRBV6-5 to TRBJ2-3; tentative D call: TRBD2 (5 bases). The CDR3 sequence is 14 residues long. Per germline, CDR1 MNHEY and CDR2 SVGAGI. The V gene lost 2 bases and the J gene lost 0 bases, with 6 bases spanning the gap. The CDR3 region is CASSYRGSTDTQYF. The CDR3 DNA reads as TGTGCCAGCAGTTACCGGGGTAGCACAGATACGCAGTATTTT.

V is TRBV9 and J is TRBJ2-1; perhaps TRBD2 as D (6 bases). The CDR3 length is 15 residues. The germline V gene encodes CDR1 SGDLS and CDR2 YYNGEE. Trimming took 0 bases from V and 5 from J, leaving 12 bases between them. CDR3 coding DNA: TGTGCCAGCAGCGTAGCGGGAGTGGGGAACAATGAGCAGTTCTTC. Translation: CASSVAGVGNNEQFF.

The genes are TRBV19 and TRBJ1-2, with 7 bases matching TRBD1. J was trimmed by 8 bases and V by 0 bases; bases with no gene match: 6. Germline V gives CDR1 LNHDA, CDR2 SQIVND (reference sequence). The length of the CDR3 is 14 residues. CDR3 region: CASSIEGTVSGYTF. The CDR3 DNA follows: TGTGCCAGTAGTATAGAGGGGACAGTGAGCGGCTACACCTTC.

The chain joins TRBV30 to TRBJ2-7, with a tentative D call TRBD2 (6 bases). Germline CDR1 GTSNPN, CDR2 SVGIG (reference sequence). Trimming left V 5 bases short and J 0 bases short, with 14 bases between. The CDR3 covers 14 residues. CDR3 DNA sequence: TGTGCCTGGGCGACCGGGACTGGCTCCTACGAGCAGTACTTC. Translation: CAWATGTGSYEQYF.

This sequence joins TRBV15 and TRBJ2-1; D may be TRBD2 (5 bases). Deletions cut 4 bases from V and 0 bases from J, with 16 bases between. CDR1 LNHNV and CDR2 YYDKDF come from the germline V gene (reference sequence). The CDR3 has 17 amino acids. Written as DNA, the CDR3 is TGTGCCACCAGCAACGGTCTCCTAGGAGGCTCCTACAATGAGCAGTTCTTC. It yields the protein CATSNGLLGGSYNEQFF. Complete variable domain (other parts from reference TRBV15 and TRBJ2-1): DAMVIQNPRYQVTQFGKPVTLSCSQTLNHNVMYWYQQKSSQAPKLLFHYYDKDFNNEADTPDNFQSRRPNTSFCFLDIRSPGLGDTAMYLCATSNGLLGGSYNEQFFGPGTRLTVL.

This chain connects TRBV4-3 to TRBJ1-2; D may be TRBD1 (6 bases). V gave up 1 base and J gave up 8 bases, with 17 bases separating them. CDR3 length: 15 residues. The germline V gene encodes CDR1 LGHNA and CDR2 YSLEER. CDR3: CASSQVTQGLGGYTF. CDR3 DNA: TGCGCCAGCAGCCAAGTCACTCAGGGGCTCGGAGGCTACACCTTC.

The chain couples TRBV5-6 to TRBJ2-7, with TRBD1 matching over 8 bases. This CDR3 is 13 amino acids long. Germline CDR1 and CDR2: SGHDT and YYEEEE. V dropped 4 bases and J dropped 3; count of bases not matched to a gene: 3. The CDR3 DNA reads TGTGCCAGCAGCGGTGGACAGGGCTACGAGCAGTACTTC. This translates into CASSGGQGYEQYF.

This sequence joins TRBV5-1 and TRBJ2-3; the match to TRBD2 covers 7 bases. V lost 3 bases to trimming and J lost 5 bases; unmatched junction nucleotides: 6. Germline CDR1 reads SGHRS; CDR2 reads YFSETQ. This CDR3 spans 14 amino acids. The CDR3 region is CASSWDYRRDTQYF. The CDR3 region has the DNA TGCGCCAGCAGCTGGGACTACCGCAGAGATACGCAGTATTTT.